Listed here are 26 T cell receptor beta chains from one sample, sequenced in a study of cytomegalovirus exposure and HLA in healthy donors. With 60 Vbeta and 13 Jbeta primers, the PCR was carried out. This table comes from immunoSEQ multiplex PCR, and its TCRdb copy is limited to in-frame clones, with some not included. The data contain around 150,000 clones, roughly 79% of them singletons. Sequenced: PBMCs. Receptor source: a woman aged 45-65 years in good health and CMV-seronegative.

The V gene is TRBV10-2, the J gene TRBJ2-5; 11 positions match TRBD2. Germline V gives CDR1 WSHSY, CDR2 SAAADI. The V and J ends lost 6 bases and 1 base, in that order; junction bases with no gene match: 7. CDR3 length: 16 amino acids. The CDR3 bases are TGCGCCAGCAGACACCCTAGCGGGGGGCCCCAAGAGACCCAGTACTTC. Encoded protein: CASRHPSGGPQETQYF.

A word on this clone: This CDR3 fails to terminate in the conserved phenylalanine or tryptophan, so it likely reflects a read error. The chain couples TRBV28 to TRBJ1-2, with D perhaps matching TRBD1 (5 bases). CDR3 length: 15 amino acids. The V and J ends lost 4 bases and 3 bases respectively, with 15 bases between them. CDR1 is MDHEN and CDR2 is SYDVKM in the germline V gene. CDR3 DNA sequence: TGTGCCAGCAGTTCGGTGACTTTGGGGGACTATGGCTACACCCTC. Protein: CASSSVTLGDYGYTL.

This chain connects TRBV7-2 to TRBJ1-2; 7 nucleotides agree with TRBD1. This CDR3 is 17 amino acids long. Germline V CDR1 and CDR2: SGHTA, FQGNSA. The ends lost 4 bases at V and 2 bases at J; junction bases unmatched: 13. The CDR3, as DNA: TGTGCCAGCAGCTCCCCCCCAGGGGGGCTTTCGAACTATGGCTACACCTTC. Protein: CASSSPPGGLSNYGYTF.

The gene calls are TRBV9 and TRBJ1-4; 10 nucleotides line up with TRBD1. Germline values: CDR1 SGDLS, CDR2 YYNGEE. The CDR3 consists of 17 residues. With V trimmed by 0 bases and J by 3 bases, 5 bases remained unmatched. The CDR3 bases are TGTGCCAGCAGCGTAGGGGACAGGGGTCCAGCTAATGAAAAACTGTTTTTT. This gives the protein CASSVGDRGPANEKLFF.

This clone was seen a single time. The chain employs TRBV6-5 and TRBJ2-7; a weak D match, TRBD1 (6 bases). Germline V gene sequence: CDR1 MNHEY, CDR2 SVGAGI. V was clipped by 6 bases and J by 0 bases, with 12 bases between them. The CDR3 totals 14 residues. The CDR3 sequence is CASRADRYSYEQYF. The CDR3 DNA is TGTGCCAGCAGGGCTGACAGGTACTCCTACGAGCAGTACTTC.

The chain uses TRBV11-2 and TRBJ2-1; TRBD2 matches 8 bases. The CDR3 is 19 residues long. Germline V gene data show CDR1 as SGHAT and CDR2 as FQNNGV. The V and J ends lost 1 base and 0 bases, in that order; junction bases with no gene match: 11. CDR3 in amino acids: CASSLGPRGGPRSYNEQFF. Here the CDR3 DNA reads TGTGCCAGCAGCTTAGGTCCCCGCGGGGGGCCACGCTCCTACAATGAGCAGTTCTTC.

The chain links TRBV6-5 to TRBJ2-6, with TRBD1 matching over 7 bases. The ends lost 4 bases at V and 2 bases at J; junction bases unmatched: 2. Germline CDR1 and CDR2: MNHEY and SVGAGI. This CDR3 has 15 residues. Here the CDR3 reads CASSLTGAGANVLTF. CDR3 in DNA: TGTGCCAGCAGTTTAACAGGGGCTGGGGCCAACGTCCTGACTTTC.

This clone was counted between two and nine times. Here the CDR3 reads CASSLDPGSNQPQHF. The CDR3 nucleotides read TGTGCCAGCAGCTTAGATCCAGGGAGCAATCAGCCCCAGCATTTT. The rearrangement joins TRBV11-2 to TRBJ1-5, with TRBD1 as a possible D gene (5 bases). The CDR3 has 15 amino acids. From germline, CDR1 is SGHAT and CDR2 FQNNGV. V lost 0 bases to trimming and J lost 1 base, with 7 bases between them. Based on the CDR3 plus reference TRBV11-2 and TRBJ1-5, the full variable domain is EAGVAQSPRYKIIEKRQSVAFWCNPISGHATLYWYQQILGQGPKLLIQFQNNGVVDDSQLPKDRFSAERLKGVDSTLKIQPAKLEDSAVYLCASSLDPGSNQPQHFGDGTRLSIL.

This sequence joins TRBV7-2 and TRBJ2-7; D call uncertain. CDR3 size: 12 residues. The V end lost 5 bases, the J end lost 5 bases, and 10 bases lay between the germline ends. CDR1 SGHTA and CDR2 FQGNSA come from the germline V gene. Here the CDR3 reads CASSPLSDEQYF. The CDR3, as DNA: TGTGCCAGCAGCCCCCTCAGCGACGAGCAGTACTTC.

As DNA, the CDR3 is TGTGCCAGTCTCCGCGGGACAGTAGACAATGAGCAGTTCTTC. Translation: CASLRGTVDNEQFF. The gene calls are TRBV19 and TRBJ2-1; a weak D match, TRBD1 (7 bases). Germline values: CDR1 LNHDA, CDR2 SQIVND (reference sequence). The CDR3 loop spans 14 amino acids. V was clipped by 8 bases and J by 5 bases, with 16 bases between them.

This sequence joins TRBV30 and TRBJ2-7, with TRBD1 matching 10 bases. CDR1 is GTSNPN and CDR2 is SVGIG in the germline V gene (reference sequence). V trimming: 4 bases; J trimming: 4 bases; junction bases outside the gene matches: 4. The CDR3 extends over 13 amino acids. The CDR3 region is CAWKRTGGYEQYF. DNA for the CDR3: TGTGCCTGGAAGAGGACAGGGGGGTACGAGCAGTACTTC.

In its sample, this clone was seen a few times. This chain links TRBV6-1 with TRBJ2-1; 9 positions match TRBD1. Germline loops: CDR1 MNHNS, CDR2 SASEGT. The V segment lost 3 bases and the J segment 4 bases; nucleotides outside the gene matches: 1. CDR3 length equals 14 residues. CDR3 sequence: CASSEGQGYNEQFF. The CDR3 DNA is TGTGCCAGCAGTGAGGGACAGGGATACAATGAGCAGTTCTTC.

The V gene is TRBV15, the J gene TRBJ2-5, with TRBD1 matching over 7 bases. The V and J ends lost 8 bases and 1 base, in that order; junction bases with no gene match: 4. The CDR3 consists of 13 residues. Germline loops: CDR1 LNHNV, CDR2 YYDKDF (reference sequence). The CDR3 nucleotides read TGTGCCACCCGGGACAGCCTCCAAGAGACCCAGTACTTC. It codes for CATRDSLQETQYF.

The sample holds a few counts of this clone. V is TRBV9 and J is TRBJ2-3, with D tentatively TRBD1 (6 bases). The V gene's germline CDR1 is SGDLS and CDR2 YYNGEE. The CDR3 consists of 13 residues. V was cut by 0 bases and J by 6 bases, with 8 bases left in between. The CDR3 loop reads CASSVGQGDTQYF. The CDR3 region has the DNA TGTGCCAGCAGCGTAGGGCAGGGGGATACGCAGTATTTT.

V gene TRBV4-3 combines with J gene TRBJ1-4; D not certain. V was trimmed by 4 bases and J by 2 bases, leaving 11 bases between them. Germline CDR1 reads LGHNA; CDR2 reads YSLEER. This CDR3 is built from 15 residues. The CDR3 bases are TGCGCCAGCAGCCCCATTCAGGCCACTAATGAAAAACTGTTTTTT. Its protein product is CASSPIQATNEKLFF.

This clone was detected a few times. This chain links TRBV4-1 with TRBJ1-4, with 9 nucleotides matching TRBD1. With 1 base clipped from V and 8 bases from J, the junction kept 5 bases outside the gene matches. Germline V gene lookup returns CDR1 MGHRA and CDR2 YSYEKL. This CDR3 is 15 amino acids long. The CDR3, as DNA: TGCGCCAGCAGCCAAGTCGGGACAGGGCGAGAAAAACTGTTTTTT. Its protein is CASSQVGTGREKLFF.

The CDR3 DNA reads TGCGCCAGCCGACAGGACCTCAATCAGCCCCAGCATTTT. It encodes CASRQDLNQPQHF. The V and J genes are TRBV5-1 and TRBJ1-5; D possibly corresponds to TRBD1 (6 bases). The CDR3 consists of 13 residues. V was pared by 7 bases and J by 3 bases, with 11 bases between. Germline V gene lookup returns CDR1 SGHRS and CDR2 YFSETQ.

This clone was detected only once. V and J are TRBV4-3 and TRBJ2-3; 10 bases match TRBD1. V shed 0 bases, J shed 5 bases, and the junction held 14 bases outside the gene matches. CDR3 length: 19 residues. The germline gives CDR1 LGHNA, CDR2 YSLEER. CDR3 sequence: CASSQDLTGRQGAIDTQYF. The CDR3 DNA reads as TGCGCCAGCAGCCAAGATTTAACGGGGAGACAGGGGGCCATAGATACGCAGTATTTT.

This chain connects TRBV7-2 to TRBJ1-1; 7 bases are shared with TRBD1. V gave up 6 bases and J gave up 5 bases; unmatched junction bases: 12. The CDR3 sequence is 15 residues long. Per germline, CDR1 SGHTA and CDR2 FQGNSA. For the CDR3, the DNA is TGTGCCAGCAGGGGGTTGGGGACAGCTTCAACTGAAGCTTTCTTT. It yields the protein CASRGLGTASTEAFF.

The rearrangement joins TRBV27 to TRBJ2-1; 9 nucleotides align to TRBD1. From germline, CDR1 is MNHEY and CDR2 SMNVEV (reference sequence). After removal of 5 bases from V and 10 bases from J, the junction contained 12 bases not matched to a gene. The CDR3 has 15 amino acids. This CDR3 reads CASSQVQGAFGEQFF. DNA of the CDR3: TGTGCCAGCAGTCAGGTACAGGGGGCGTTTGGAGAGCAGTTCTTC.

This clone was detected only a few times. Its ends do not fully match the called genes, so a read error is possible. V is TRBV6-1 and J is TRBJ2-7, with 8 bases that match TRBD1. The germline V gene has CDR1 MNHNS and CDR2 SASEGT. The CDR3 has 14 amino acids. The CDR3 reads CASSPGTGTDEEYF. DNA for the CDR3: TGTGCCAGCAGTCCCGGGACAGGTACCGACGAGGAGTACTTC.

This clone appeared a single time. This chain connects TRBV28 to TRBJ2-7; 7 bases are a match to TRBD1. After removal of 7 bases from V and 3 bases from J, the junction contained 9 bases not matched to a gene. Germline values: CDR1 MDHEN, CDR2 SYDVKM. This CDR3 comprises 14 residues. DNA of the CDR3: TGTGCCAGCACCACTATGACAGGGATCTACGAGCAGTACTTC. This gives the protein CASTTMTGIYEQYF.

Ten or more counts support this clone. The chain couples TRBV4-2 to TRBJ2-7; TRBD1 aligns across 9 bases. Germline V gene lookup returns CDR1 LGHNA and CDR2 YNFKEQ. The CDR3 totals 14 residues. After removal of 5 bases from V and 6 bases from J, the junction contained 8 bases not matched to a gene. The CDR3 DNA follows: TGTGCCAGCAGCACTAGGACAGGGGACAGCGAGCAGTACTTC. Its protein is CASSTRTGDSEQYF.

The chain is built from TRBV10-3 and TRBJ1-2; 7 bases map to TRBD1. The CDR3 consists of 13 residues. Trimming removed 2 bases from V and 10 bases from J; junction bases left unmatched: 7. The V gene's germline CDR1 is ENHRY and CDR2 SYGVKD. The DNA for the CDR3 is TGTGCCATCAGTGAGCCCGACAGGGCCAACTACACCTTC. This gives the protein CAISEPDRANYTF.

This chain links TRBV27 with TRBJ2-7; 8 nucleotides match TRBD1. V shed 1 base, J shed 3 bases, and the junction held 8 bases outside the gene matches. The CDR3 runs to 16 residues. The germline CDR1 and CDR2 sequences are MNHEY and SMNVEV (reference sequence). As DNA, the CDR3 is TGTGCCAGCAGTTTATATGGACAGGGTTATTTCTACGAGCAGTACTTC. Residues: CASSLYGQGYFYEQYF.

The chain combines TRBV10-2 with TRBJ1-3; D gene uncertain. CDR1 and CDR2 from the germline V gene are WSHSY and SAAADI. The CDR3 loop spans 12 amino acids. Deletions cut 8 bases from V and 9 bases from J, with 14 bases between. CDR3 sequence (DNA): TGCGCCAGCGCAGCGGTTGTGAGCACCATATATTTT. Amino acids: CASAAVVSTIYF.